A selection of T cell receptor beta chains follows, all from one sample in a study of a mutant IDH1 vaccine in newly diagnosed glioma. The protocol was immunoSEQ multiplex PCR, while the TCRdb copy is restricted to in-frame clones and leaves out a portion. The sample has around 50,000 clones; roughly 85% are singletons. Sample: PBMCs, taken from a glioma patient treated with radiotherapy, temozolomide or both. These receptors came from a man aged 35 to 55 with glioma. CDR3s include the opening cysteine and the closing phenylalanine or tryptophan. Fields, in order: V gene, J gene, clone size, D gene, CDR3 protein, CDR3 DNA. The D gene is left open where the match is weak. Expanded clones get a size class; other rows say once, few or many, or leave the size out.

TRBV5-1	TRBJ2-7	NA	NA	CASSLDIRTYEQYF	TGCGCCAGCAGCTTGGATATCCGGACCTACGAGCAGTACTTC
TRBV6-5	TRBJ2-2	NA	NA	CASSYSVLNTGELFF	TGTGCCAGCAGTTACTCTGTTCTGAACACCGGGGAGCTGTTTTTT
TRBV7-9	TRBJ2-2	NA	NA	CASSLPNTGELFF	TGTGCCAGCAGCTTACCGAACACCGGGGAGCTGTTTTTT
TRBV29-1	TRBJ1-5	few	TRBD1	CSVLGTGGGQPQHF	TGCAGCGTCCTGGGGACAGGGGGCGGACAGCCCCAGCATTTT
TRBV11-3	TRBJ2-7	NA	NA	CASSYGESYEQYF	TGTGCCAGCAGTTACGGAGAGTCCTACGAGCAGTACTTC
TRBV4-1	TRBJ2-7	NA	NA	CASSTGRGYEQYF	TGCGCCAGCAGCACAGGGCGCGGCTACGAGCAGTACTTC
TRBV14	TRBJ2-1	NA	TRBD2	CASSQGFSGGPRSSYNEQFF	TGTGCCAGCAGCCAAGGGTTTAGCGGGGGACCCCGGAGCTCCTACAATGAGCAGTTCTTC
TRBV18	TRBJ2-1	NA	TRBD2	CASSPSSLAGAYNEQFF	TGTGCCAGCTCACCATCGAGTCTAGCGGGAGCCTACAATGAGCAGTTCTTC
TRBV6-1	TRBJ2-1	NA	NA	CASRRLEIYEQFF	TGTGCCAGCAGGAGACTAGAAATCTATGAGCAGTTCTTC
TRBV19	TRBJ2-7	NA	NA	CASSIDTGFYEQYF	TGTGCCAGTAGTATAGATACGGGATTTTACGAGCAGTACTTC
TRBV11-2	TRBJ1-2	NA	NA	CASSPRGDRSHGYTF	TGTGCCAGCAGCCCGAGGGGTGACAGAAGTCATGGCTACACCTTC
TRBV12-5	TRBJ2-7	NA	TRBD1	CASGLLGTAYEQYF	TGTGCTAGTGGTTTACTCGGGACAGCCTACGAGCAGTACTTC
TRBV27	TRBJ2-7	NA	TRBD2	CASRIAGLSSYEQYF	TGTGCCAGCAGGATAGCGGGCTTAAGCTCCTACGAGCAGTACTTC
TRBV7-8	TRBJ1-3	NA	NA	CASSSQGSMGNTIYF	TGTGCCAGCAGCTCCCAAGGGTCGATGGGAAACACCATATATTTT
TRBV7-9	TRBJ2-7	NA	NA	CASSPFGWGEQYF	TGTGCCAGCAGCCCTTTTGGGTGGGGCGAGCAGTACTTC
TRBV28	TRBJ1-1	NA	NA	CASSPGGSKMSEAFF	TGTGCCAGCTCACCGGGAGGGAGCAAGATGTCTGAAGCTTTCTTT
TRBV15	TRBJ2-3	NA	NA	CATSREVWGFRADTQYF	TGTGCCACCAGCAGAGAGGTCTGGGGTTTCCGGGCAGATACGCAGTATTTT
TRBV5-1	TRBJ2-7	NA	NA	CASSFRQYEQYF	TGCGCCAGCAGCTTTCGACAGTACGAGCAGTACTTC
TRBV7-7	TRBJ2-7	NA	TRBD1	CASTNTGGGYEQYF	TGTGCTAGCACCAATACAGGGGGAGGTTACGAGCAGTACTTC
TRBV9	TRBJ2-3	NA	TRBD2	CASSVGGLASADTQYF	TGTGCCAGCAGCGTAGGGGGACTAGCGAGTGCAGATACGCAGTATTTT
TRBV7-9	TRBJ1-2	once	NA	CASSLASAGDNYGYTF	TGTGCCAGCAGCTTAGCTAGTGCAGGGGATAACTATGGCTACACCTTC
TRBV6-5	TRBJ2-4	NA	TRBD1	CASRRTGGEDIQYF	TGTGCCAGCAGGAGAACAGGGGGCGAGGACATTCAGTACTTC
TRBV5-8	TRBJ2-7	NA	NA	CASSLDFRQYYEQYF	TGTGCCAGCAGCTTGGATTTCCGGCAGTACTACGAGCAGTACTTC
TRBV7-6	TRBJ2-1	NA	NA	CASSSLNEQFF	TGTGCCAGCAGCTCCTTGAATGAGCAGTTCTTC
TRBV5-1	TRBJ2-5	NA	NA	CASSPGGQGVTQYF	TGCGCCAGCAGCCCTGGGGGCCAGGGCGTGACCCAGTACTTC
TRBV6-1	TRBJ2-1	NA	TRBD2	CAILSGRGYEQFF	TGTGCCATCCTAAGCGGGAGGGGCTATGAGCAGTTCTTC
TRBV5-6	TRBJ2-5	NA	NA	CASSLTEYQETQYF	TGTGCCAGCAGCTTGACAGAGTACCAAGAGACCCAGTACTTC
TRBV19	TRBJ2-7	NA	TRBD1	CASSKLRDRGIGSSYEQYF	TGTGCCAGTAGTAAGCTCCGGGACAGGGGTATTGGGAGCTCCTACGAGCAGTACTTC
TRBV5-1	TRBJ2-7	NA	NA	CASSLTSPSYEQYF	TGCGCCAGCAGCTTGACTAGCCCCTCCTACGAGCAGTACTTC
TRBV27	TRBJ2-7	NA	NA	CASRTGFYEQYF	TGTGCCAGCAGAACGGGGTTCTACGAGCAGTACTTC
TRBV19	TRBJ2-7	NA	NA	CASSPRPWGLTYEQYF	TGTGCCAGTAGTCCCCGCCCCTGGGGGCTTACCTACGAGCAGTACTTC
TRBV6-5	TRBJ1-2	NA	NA	CASSYSRERANYGYTF	TGTGCCAGCAGTTACTCGAGAGAACGGGCCAACTATGGCTACACCTTC
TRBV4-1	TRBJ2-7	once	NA	CASSQDFTPEILDF	TGCGCCAGCAGCCAAGATTTTACACCGGAGATCTTAGACTTC
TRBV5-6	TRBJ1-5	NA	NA	CASSWWGGLNQPQHF	TGTGCCAGCAGCTGGTGGGGGGGGCTCAATCAGCCCCAGCATTTT
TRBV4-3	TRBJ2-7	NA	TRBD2	CASSQETSGSTYEQYF	TGCGCCAGCAGCCAGGAGACTAGCGGGAGCACCTACGAGCAGTACTTC
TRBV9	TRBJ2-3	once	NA	CASRPSTDTQYF	TGTGCCAGCAGACCCAGCACAGATACGCAGTATTTT
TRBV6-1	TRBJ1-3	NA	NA	CASSDGHLRYF	TGTGCCAGCAGTGACGGACATCTTAGATATTTT
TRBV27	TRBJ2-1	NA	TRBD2	CASIPPGGRAYNEQFF	TGTGCCAGCATACCCCCGGGCGGGAGGGCCTACAATGAGCAGTTCTTC
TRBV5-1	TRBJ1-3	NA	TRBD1	CASSLAGTEGNTIYF	TGCGCCAGCAGCTTGGCGGGGACAGAAGGAAACACCATATATTTT
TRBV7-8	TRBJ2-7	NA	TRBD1	CASSLGVGRGLREQYF	TGTGCCAGCAGCTTAGGGGTAGGCAGGGGGCTCCGCGAGCAGTACTTC
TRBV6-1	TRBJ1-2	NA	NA	CASSELKGDGYTF	TGTGCCAGCAGTGAACTTAAGGGGGATGGCTACACCTTC
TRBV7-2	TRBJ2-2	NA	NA	CASKLGRANTGELFF	TGTGCCAGCAAACTGGGCAGGGCGAACACCGGGGAGCTGTTTTTT
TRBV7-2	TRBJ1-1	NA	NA	CASSLDDLTEAFF	TGTGCCAGCAGCCTAGATGATCTCACTGAAGCTTTCTTT
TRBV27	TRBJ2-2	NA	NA	CASSFMQGRAGELFF	TGTGCCAGCAGTTTTATGCAGGGTAGGGCCGGGGAGCTGTTTTTT
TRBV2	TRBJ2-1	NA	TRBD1	CASKQGAGEQFF	TGTGCCAGCAAGCAGGGGGCGGGTGAGCAGTTCTTC
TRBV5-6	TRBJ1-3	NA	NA	CASSPLGQGNTIYF	TGTGCCAGCAGCCCCCTCGGACAGGGAAACACCATATATTTT
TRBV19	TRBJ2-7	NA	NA	CASSAGADSRYEQYF	TGTGCCAGTAGCGCGGGCGCAGACAGTCGGTACGAGCAGTACTTC
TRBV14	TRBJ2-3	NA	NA	CATTAFSQRTDTQYF	TGTGCCACCACCGCCTTTTCGCAGCGCACAGATACGCAGTATTTT
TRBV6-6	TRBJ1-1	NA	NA	CASSYPNTEAFF	TGTGCCAGCAGTTACCCTAACACTGAAGCTTTCTTT
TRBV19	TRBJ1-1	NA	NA	CASRSPWPLTTEAFF	TGTGCCAGTCGATCGCCATGGCCCCTTACGACTGAAGCTTTCTTT
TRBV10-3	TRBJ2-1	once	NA	CAISDPSRGGGYNEQFF	TGTGCCATCAGTGACCCTTCACGGGGAGGGGGCTACAATGAGCAGTTCTTC
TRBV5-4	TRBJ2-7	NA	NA	CASSQTQDREQYF	TGTGCCAGCAGCCAAACTCAAGACAGGGAGCAGTACTTC
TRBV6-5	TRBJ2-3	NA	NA	CASSYEPAVSTDTQYF	TGTGCCAGCAGTTACGAGCCAGCGGTGAGCACAGATACGCAGTATTTT
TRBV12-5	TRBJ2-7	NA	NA	CASGLWNRGGEQYF	TGTGCTAGTGGTTTGTGGAATCGGGGCGGCGAGCAGTACTTC
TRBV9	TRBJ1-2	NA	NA	CASSVVTGMGPYGYTF	TGTGCCAGCAGCGTAGTTACGGGAATGGGTCCCTATGGCTACACCTTC
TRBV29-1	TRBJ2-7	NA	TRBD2	CSVEMGAGTYEQYF	TGCAGCGTCGAAATGGGAGCGGGGACCTACGAGCAGTACTTC
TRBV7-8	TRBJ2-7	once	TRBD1	CASRRQGALGEQYF	TGTGCCAGCAGACGACAGGGGGCCCTTGGTGAGCAGTACTTC